This TCR beta chain originates from a study of blood T cell repertoires in COVID-19. Study context: Specimens from acute and convalescent COVID-19 originated in the United States, Italy and Spain. T cells, B-cell-depleted T cells, or PBMCs provided the cDNA or gDNA that served as material.

Trimming pared 5 bases from V and 5 bases from J, leaving 12 bases between. The CDR3 sequence is 13 residues long. Germline values: CDR1 SEHNR, CDR2 FQNEAQ (reference sequence). Enrolment of Seattle patients took place during active infection, and they were followed longitudinally. Per the authors' pipeline: Reference gene primer amplification gave nucleated cell count estimates. Profiled with immunoSEQ multiplex PCR; TCRdb holds only in-frame clones, not every one. The V and J calls and clone size come from that table; D and trimming were worked out from the DNA. The data show 85,000 to 100,000 clones, about 91% seen once.

The sequence derives from a man aged 50 to 60 with COVID-19, enrolled during active disease. Sequencing input: peripheral blood. The chain has TRBV7-9 and TRBJ1-2; TRBD1 is a possible D gene (5 bases). The CDR3 DNA follows: TGTGCCAGCAGCCCCGACAGCTTTTATGGCTACACCTTC. Its protein is CASSPDSFYGYTF.